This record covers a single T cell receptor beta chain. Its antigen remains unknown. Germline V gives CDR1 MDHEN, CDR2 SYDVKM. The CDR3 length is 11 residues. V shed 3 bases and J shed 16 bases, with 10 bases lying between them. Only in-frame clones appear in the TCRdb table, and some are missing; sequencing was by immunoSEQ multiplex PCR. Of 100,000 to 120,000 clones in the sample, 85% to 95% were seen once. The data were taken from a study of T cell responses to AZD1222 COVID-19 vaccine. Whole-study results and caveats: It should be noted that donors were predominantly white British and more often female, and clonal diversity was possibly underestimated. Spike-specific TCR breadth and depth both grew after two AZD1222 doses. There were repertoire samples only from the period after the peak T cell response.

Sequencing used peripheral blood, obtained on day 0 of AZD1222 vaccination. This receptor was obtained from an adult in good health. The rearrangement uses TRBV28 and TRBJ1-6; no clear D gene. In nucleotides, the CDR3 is TGTGCCAGCAGTTTCCAGACAATGCTCCACTTT. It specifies CASSFQTMLHF.